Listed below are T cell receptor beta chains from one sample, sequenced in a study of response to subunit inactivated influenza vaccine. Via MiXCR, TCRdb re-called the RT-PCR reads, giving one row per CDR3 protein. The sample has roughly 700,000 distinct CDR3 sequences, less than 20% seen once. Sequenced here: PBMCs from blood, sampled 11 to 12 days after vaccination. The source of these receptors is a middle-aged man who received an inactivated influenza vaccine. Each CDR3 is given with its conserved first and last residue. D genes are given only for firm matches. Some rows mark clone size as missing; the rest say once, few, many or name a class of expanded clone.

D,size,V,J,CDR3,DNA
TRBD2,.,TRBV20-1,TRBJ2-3,CSARGPGAGGKTDTQYF,TGCAGTGCTAGAGGTCCTGGTGCGGGGGGCAAGACAGATACGCAGTATTTT
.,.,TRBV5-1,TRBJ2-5,CASSLKGPTIAETQYF,TGCGCCAGCAGCTTGAAAGGGCCAACTATCGCAGAGACCCAGTACTTC
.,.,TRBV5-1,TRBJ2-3,CASSYVSPGDTQYF,TGCGCCAGCAGCTACGTTAGTCCGGGGGATACGCAGTATTTT
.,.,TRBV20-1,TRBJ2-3,CSARDPGRFDGQYF,TGCAGTGCTAGAGATCCAGGGAGGTTTGATGGGCAGTATTTT
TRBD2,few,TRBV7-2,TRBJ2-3,CASSSLAGARTDTQYF,TGTGCCAGCAGCTCCTTAGCGGGGGCCCGCACAGATACGCAGTATTTT
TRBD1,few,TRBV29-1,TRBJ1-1,CSVGQGVPEAFF,TGCAGCGTCGGCCAGGGGGTCCCTGAAGCTTTCTTT
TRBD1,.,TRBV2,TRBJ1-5,CASSGQGSRSPQHF,TGTGCCAGCAGCGGACAGGGGTCCCGCTCTCCCCAGCATTTT
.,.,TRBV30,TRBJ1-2,CAWSVPGAWDGYTF,TGTGCCTGGAGTGTTCCGGGGGCCTGGGATGGCTACACCTTC
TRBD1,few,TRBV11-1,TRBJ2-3,CASSLRGQRRDVRPDTQYF,TGTGCCAGCAGCTTAAGGGGACAGAGACGGGACGTTCGCCCAGATACGCAGTATTTT
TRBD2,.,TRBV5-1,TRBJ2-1,CASSLGGTSNEQFF,TGCGCCAGCAGCTTGGGTGGGACTAGCAATGAGCAGTTCTTC
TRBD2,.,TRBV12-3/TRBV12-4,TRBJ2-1,CASRSLAGGNEQFF,TGTGCCAGCAGATCACTAGCGGGGGGCAATGAGCAGTTCTTC
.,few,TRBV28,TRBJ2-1,CASTPSRGGYNEQFF,TGTGCCAGCACCCCTAGCAGGGGCGGGTACAATGAGCAGTTCTTC
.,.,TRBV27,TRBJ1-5,CATRLGQGNQPQHF,TGTGCCACCCGCCTGGGGCAGGGAAATCAGCCCCAGCATTTT
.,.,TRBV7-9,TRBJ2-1,CASSNQINEQFF,TGTGCCAGCAGCAACCAAATTAATGAGCAGTTCTTC
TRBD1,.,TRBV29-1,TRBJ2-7,CSVATGTGVLDEQYF,TGCAGCGTTGCTACCGGGACAGGGGTCTTGGACGAGCAGTACTTC
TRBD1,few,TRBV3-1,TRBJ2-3,CASSQDGGQGAKPTDTQYF,TGTGCCAGCAGCCAAGATGGCGGACAGGGGGCGAAACCGACAGATACGCAGTATTTT
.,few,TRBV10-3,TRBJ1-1,CAISESRGTLNTEAFF,TGTGCCATCAGTGAGTCGAGAGGGACATTGAACACTGAAGCTTTCTTT
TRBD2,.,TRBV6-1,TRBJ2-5,CASRLAGDDPIETQYF,TGTGCCAGCAGACTAGCGGGGGACGATCCGATAGAGACCCAGTACTTC
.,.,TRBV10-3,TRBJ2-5,CAISDLPGTQETQYF,TGTGCCATCAGTGACCTGCCGGGAACCCAAGAGACCCAGTACTTC
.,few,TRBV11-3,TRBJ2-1,CASSLEASANNEQFF,TGTGCCAGCAGCTTAGAGGCTAGCGCTAACAATGAGCAGTTCTTC
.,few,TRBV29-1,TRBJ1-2,CSVSRRSYGYTF,TGCAGCGTTAGTCGACGGTCCTATGGCTACACCTTC
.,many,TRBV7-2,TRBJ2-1,CASSEGSTVYEQFF,TGTGCCAGCAGCGAAGGTAGCACCGTTTATGAGCAGTTCTTC
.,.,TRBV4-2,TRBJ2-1,CASSQDGVYINEQFF,TGTGCCAGCAGCCAAGATGGTGTCTATATCAATGAGCAGTTCTTC
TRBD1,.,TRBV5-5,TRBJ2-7,CASSHGQGRYEQYF,TGTGCCAGCAGCCACGGACAGGGTCGCTACGAGCAGTACTTC
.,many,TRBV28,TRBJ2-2,CASHTGLLPTGELFF,TGTGCCAGCCATACAGGCCTTCTACCCACCGGGGAGCTGTTTTTT
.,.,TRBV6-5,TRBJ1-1,CASSYGQSLTEAFF,TGTGCCAGCAGTTACGGACAGTCCCTCACTGAAGCTTTCTTT
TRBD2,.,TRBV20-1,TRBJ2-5,CSARTSGVRETQYF,TGCAGTGCTAGAACTAGCGGAGTTAGGGAGACCCAGTACTTC
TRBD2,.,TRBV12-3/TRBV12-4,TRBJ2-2,CASSPLSGRETGELFF,TGTGCCAGCAGTCCCTTGAGCGGGAGGGAGACCGGGGAGCTGTTTTTT
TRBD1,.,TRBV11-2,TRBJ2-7,CASRDRGRVRDEQYF,TGTGCCAGCAGGGACAGGGGGCGAGTACGGGACGAGCAGTACTTC
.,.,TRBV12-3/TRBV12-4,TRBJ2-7,CASSPKILGEQYF,TGTGCCAGCAGTCCGAAAATACTCGGCGAGCAGTACTTC
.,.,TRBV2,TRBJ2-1,CASRQGSGPNYNEQFF,TGTGCCAGCAGACAAGGGAGTGGTCCCAACTACAATGAGCAGTTCTTC
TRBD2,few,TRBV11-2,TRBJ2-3,CASSRGLADTQYF,TGTGCCAGCAGCCGTGGACTAGCAGATACGCAGTATTTT
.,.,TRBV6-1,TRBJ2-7,CASTTQGSYEQYF,TGTGCCAGCACAACACAGGGCTCCTACGAGCAGTACTTC
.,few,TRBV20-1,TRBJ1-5,CSATRRAVDSNQPQHF,TGCAGTGCCACCCGCCGGGCAGTCGATAGCAATCAGCCCCAGCATTTT
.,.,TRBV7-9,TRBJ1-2,CASSLGEAPDTF,TGTGCCAGCAGCTTAGGGGAGGCACCGGACACCTTC
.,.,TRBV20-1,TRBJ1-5,CSARATAREAQHF,TGCAGTGCTAGAGCTACAGCTAGAGAGGCCCAGCATTTT
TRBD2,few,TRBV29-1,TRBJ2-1,CSVENGRAINEQFF,TGCAGCGTTGAAAACGGGAGGGCCATAAATGAGCAGTTCTTC
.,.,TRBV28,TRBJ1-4,CASSLSLGGSNEKLFF,TGTGCCAGCAGTCTCAGCTTGGGGGGCTCTAATGAAAAACTGTTTTTT
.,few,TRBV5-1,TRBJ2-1,CASSSLGPGTERNEQFF,TGCGCCAGCAGCTCGCTAGGTCCCGGGACGGAGCGTAATGAGCAGTTCTTC
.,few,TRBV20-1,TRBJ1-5,CSARGVLLDQPQHF,TGCAGTGCTAGGGGGGTGCTCCTCGATCAGCCCCAGCATTTT
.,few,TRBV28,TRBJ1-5,CASSLPGGVKPQHF,TGTGCCAGCAGTCTCCCCGGGGGGGTAAAGCCCCAGCATTTT
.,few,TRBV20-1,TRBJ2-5,CSARKGNQETQYF,TGCAGTGCTAGGAAGGGAAACCAAGAGACCCAGTACTTC
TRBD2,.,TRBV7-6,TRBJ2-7,CASSLNSGRAYEQYF,TGTGCCAGCAGCTTAAATAGCGGGAGGGCCTATGAGCAGTACTTC
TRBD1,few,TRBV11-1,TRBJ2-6,CASSLGGQGPLSSGANVLTF,TGTGCCAGCAGCTTAGGGGGACAGGGCCCTTTGAGCTCTGGGGCCAACGTCCTGACTTTC
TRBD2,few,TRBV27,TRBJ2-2,CASSPVGLAGTGELFF,TGTGCCAGCAGTCCCGTTGGACTAGCGGGGACCGGGGAGCTGTTTTTT
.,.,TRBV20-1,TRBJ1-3,CSAPVGGSGNTIYF,TGCAGTGCTCCCGTCGGGGGCTCTGGAAACACCATATATTTT
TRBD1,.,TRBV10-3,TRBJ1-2,CAIRDSDRRDYGYTF,TGTGCCATCAGAGATTCGGACAGGCGAGACTATGGCTACACCTTC
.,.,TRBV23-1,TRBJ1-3,CASSPITGSGNTIYF,TGCGCCAGCAGTCCCATAACAGGGTCTGGAAACACCATATATTTT
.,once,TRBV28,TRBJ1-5,CASSLYPGTRPQHF,TGTGCCAGCAGTTTATATCCGGGGACGAGGCCCCAGCATTTT
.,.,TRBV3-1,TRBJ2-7,CASSRSTSTYEQYF,TGTGCCAGCAGCCGGTCCACTAGTACCTACGAGCAGTACTTC
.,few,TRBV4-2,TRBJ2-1,CASSLQRGGAYNEQFF,TGTGCCAGCAGCCTCCAAAGGGGGGGGGCGTATAATGAGCAGTTCTTC
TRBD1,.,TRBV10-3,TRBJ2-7,CATRTGSTYEQYF,TGTGCCACCAGGACAGGGAGTACCTACGAGCAGTACTTC